This TCR beta chain was captured in a study of blood T cell repertoires in COVID-19. Overall study context: Specimens from acute and convalescent COVID-19 originated in the United States, Italy and Spain. In each case, the material was cDNA or gDNA derived from T cells, B-cell-depleted T cells, or PBMCs.

Produced via immunoSEQ multiplex PCR; TCRdb's table is partial and in-frame only. The table shows approximately 170,000 clones, with around 80% occurring only once. Trimming took 4 bases from V and 5 from J; bases not matched to a gene: 10. Germline V gene sequence: CDR1 SGHRS, CDR2 YFSETQ. CDR3 length: 15 residues. Grouping used clinical history reported by participants in a survey and questionnaire. The rearrangement uses TRBV5-1 and TRBJ2-5; 8 bases map to TRBD2. The specimen sequenced was PBMCs or T cells enriched from blood (not recorded which). The TCR sequence derives from a man between 50 and 59 years old who had recovered from COVID-19. The CDR3 reads CASSPGGASWETQYF. The CDR3, as DNA: TGCGCCAGCAGCCCCGGGGGGGCCTCATGGGAGACCCAGTACTTC.